These T cell receptor beta chains were read from a single sample in a study of blood T cell repertoires in COVID-19. Sequencing was performed with immunoSEQ multiplex PCR; in TCRdb, only in-frame clones are kept and a portion is missing. The data contain some 490,000 clones, roughly nine tenths of them seen just once; the ten biggest clones take up approximately 8%. The sequenced sample consisted of PBMCs or T cells enriched from blood (not recorded which). These receptor sequences come from a woman in her sixties who had recovered from COVID-19. Both conserved end residues are part of each CDR3. The order of the fields is V gene, clone size, J gene, D gene, CDR3 protein, CDR3 DNA. A D gene is named only where the DNA matches it firmly. Clone size appears in some rows only: once, few, many, or a class for an expanded clone.

>TRBV5-1|.|TRBJ2-5|TRBD2
CASSRSGGNEETQYF
TGCGCCAGCAGCCGTAGCGGGGGGAATGAAGAGACCCAGTACTTC
>TRBV7-9|.|TRBJ1-4|.
CASSLAPGLLLGEKLFF
TGTGCCAGCAGCTTAGCGCCAGGGCTTCTTTTAGGTGAAAAACTGTTTTTT
>TRBV2|.|TRBJ1-1|.
CASSPQGNTEAFF
TGTGCCAGCAGTCCCCAGGGGAACACTGAAGCTTTCTTT
>TRBV9|once|TRBJ1-4|.
CASSAPGGEEKLFF
TGTGCCAGTAGCGCCCCGGGCGGGGAAGAAAAACTGTTTTTT
>TRBV10-3|.|TRBJ2-5|.
CAISVAGLGAQYF
TGTGCCATCAGTGTCGCCGGTTTAGGGGCCCAGTACTTC
>TRBV5-1|.|TRBJ1-5|.
CASSPSGTESNQPQHF
TGCGCCAGCAGCCCCTCCGGGACTGAAAGCAATCAGCCCCAGCATTTT
>TRBV27|.|TRBJ1-2|.
CASRVGANYGYTF
TGTGCCAGCAGGGTTGGAGCTAACTATGGCTACACCTTC
>TRBV5-1|.|TRBJ2-3|TRBD1
CASSLGGRTDTQYF
TGCGCCAGCAGCTTAGGGGGCCGGACAGATACGCAGTATTTT
>TRBV7-6|.|TRBJ2-5|TRBD1
CASTRDRGETQYF
TGTGCCAGCACCCGGGACAGGGGGGAGACCCAGTACTTC
>TRBV10-3|.|TRBJ1-1|.
CAISDFGGRNTEAFF
TGTGCCATCAGTGATTTTGGGGGCCGGAACACTGAAGCTTTCTTT
>TRBV9|.|TRBJ1-3|.
CASSPPAVGVGNTIYF
TGTGCCAGCAGCCCCCCCGCCGTCGGGGTTGGAAACACCATATATTTT
>TRBV18|.|TRBJ2-5|.
CASSPPSGLAQETQYF
TGTGCCAGCTCACCCCCCAGCGGACTGGCCCAAGAGACCCAGTACTTC
>TRBV5-6|.|TRBJ2-2|.
CASSLAHGNTGELFF
TGTGCCAGCAGCTTGGCTCACGGGAACACCGGGGAGCTGTTTTTT
>TRBV3-1/TRBV3-2|few|TRBJ1-1|.
CASSQVGGATEAFF
TGTGCCAGCAGCCAAGTCGGGGGGGCCACTGAAGCTTTCTTT
>TRBV30|.|TRBJ1-2|TRBD1
CAWTPGQGSYGYTF
TGTGCCTGGACCCCGGGACAGGGTTCCTATGGCTACACCTTC
>TRBV12-5|.|TRBJ2-5|TRBD1
CASGLEGAETQYF
TGTGCTAGTGGTTTGGAGGGGGCCGAGACCCAGTACTTC
>TRBV21-1|.|TRBJ2-7|.
CASSKLIGDEQYF
TGTGCCAGCAGCAAACTGATAGGGGACGAGCAGTACTTC
>TRBV6-4|.|TRBJ1-6|TRBD1
CASSSTGDNSPLHF
TGTGCCAGCAGTTCCACAGGGGATAATTCACCCCTCCACTTT
>TRBV6-1|.|TRBJ1-1|TRBD1
CASSEGDRVTEAFF
TGTGCCAGCAGTGAGGGGGACAGGGTAACTGAAGCTTTCTTT
>TRBV3-1/TRBV3-2|.|TRBJ1-4|.
CASSYQGSEKLFF
TGTGCCAGCAGTTATCAGGGATCCGAAAAACTGTTTTTT
>TRBV2|.|TRBJ1-2|TRBD1
CASKDRENGYTF
TGTGCCAGCAAGGACAGGGAGAACGGCTACACCTTC
>TRBV3-1/TRBV3-2|.|TRBJ1-6|.
CASSPWQGGSPLHF
TGTGCCAGCAGCCCCTGGCAGGGTGGTTCACCCCTCCACTTT
>TRBV6-5|.|TRBJ2-2|.
CASRIRGPRGELFF
TGTGCCAGCAGAATAAGGGGCCCCCGCGGGGAGCTGTTTTTT
>TRBV3-1/TRBV3-2|.|TRBJ1-6|TRBD1
CASSRTGANSPLHF
TGTGCCAGCAGTCGGACAGGGGCCAATTCACCCCTCCACTTT
>TRBV6-2/TRBV6-3|.|TRBJ2-3|TRBD2
CASSSAGVPTDTQYF
TGTGCCAGCAGTTCAGCGGGGGTTCCCACAGATACGCAGTATTTT
>TRBV5-1|.|TRBJ1-6|.
CASSLAGVSPLHF
TGCGCCAGCAGCTTGGCCGGGGTTTCACCCCTCCACTTT
>TRBV5-5|.|TRBJ1-1|.
CASSLWTAMNTEAFF
TGTGCCAGCAGCTTGTGGACAGCTATGAACACTGAAGCTTTCTTT
>TRBV24-1|.|TRBJ2-2|.
CATRGPSGELFF
TGTGCCACCAGGGGCCCCAGCGGGGAGCTGTTTTTT
>TRBV24-1|.|TRBJ2-1|TRBD2
CATMGTSGDSYNEQFF
TGTGCCACCATGGGAACTAGCGGGGATTCCTACAATGAGCAGTTCTTC
>TRBV10-3|.|TRBJ2-3|.
CAISEDRTGGDTQYF
TGTGCCATCAGTGAAGACAGGACAGGAGGGGATACGCAGTATTTT
>TRBV4-2|.|TRBJ1-4|.
CASSLNREDLFF
TGTGCCAGCAGCCTTAACCGGGAGGATCTGTTTTTT
>TRBV14|.|TRBJ2-1|TRBD1
CASTSGQGFYDEQFF
TGTGCCAGCACTTCTGGACAGGGATTCTATGATGAGCAGTTCTTC
>TRBV7-9|.|TRBJ1-5|TRBD1
CASSLGTGGGNQPQHF
TGTGCCAGCAGCTTAGGAACAGGGGGCGGGAATCAGCCCCAGCATTTT
>TRBV29-1|few|TRBJ1-1|TRBD1
CSADRGKGTEAFF
TGCAGCGCTGACAGGGGGAAGGGGACTGAAGCTTTCTTT
>TRBV29-1|once|TRBJ2-6|.
CSVDGWDLTSGANVLTF
TGCAGCGTTGATGGGTGGGACTTAACCTCTGGGGCCAACGTCCTGACTTTC
>TRBV6-5|once|TRBJ2-1|.
CASSYRGSSYNEQFF
TGTGCCAGCAGTTACCGAGGCTCCTCCTACAATGAGCAGTTCTTC
>TRBV28|.|TRBJ2-1|TRBD1
CASLGQGYNEQFF
TGTGCCAGCTTAGGACAGGGGTACAATGAGCAGTTCTTC
>TRBV12-3/TRBV12-4|.|TRBJ2-5|.
CASSLQGRETQYF
TGTGCCAGCAGTTTACAGGGGCGAGAGACCCAGTACTTC
>TRBV27|.|TRBJ2-3|TRBD1
CASSLVGGTGFFGTQYF
TGTGCCAGCAGTCTCGTTGGGGGGACAGGGTTTTTCGGTACGCAGTATTTT
>TRBV12-2|.|TRBJ2-1|.
CASRLRGSYNEQFF
TGTGCAAGTCGCTTAAGGGGTTCCTACAATGAGCAGTTCTTC
>TRBV9|.|TRBJ1-2|.
CASSVNPADYGYTF
TGTGCCAGCAGCGTAAACCCCGCGGACTATGGCTACACCTTC
>TRBV23-1|.|TRBJ2-7|TRBD1
CASSQSRGHGEQYF
TGCGCCAGCAGTCAATCCAGGGGGCATGGCGAGCAGTACTTC
>TRBV28|.|TRBJ1-4|TRBD1
CASSLVTGTGGEKLFF
TGTGCCAGCAGTTTAGTAACCGGGACAGGGGGAGAAAAACTGTTTTTT
>TRBV2|.|TRBJ2-5|TRBD2
CASRAGTSGRETQYF
TGTGCCAGCAGAGCCGGGACTAGCGGACGAGAGACCCAGTACTTC
>TRBV27|.|TRBJ1-6|TRBD1
CASRAGQGYNSPLHF
TGTGCCAGCAGGGCGGGACAGGGGTATAATTCACCCCTCCACTTT
>TRBV24-1|once|TRBJ2-3|.
CATSDHRFPGTDTQYF
TGTGCCACCAGTGACCACAGGTTTCCAGGCACAGATACGCAGTATTTT
>TRBV19|.|TRBJ1-3|.
CASIARQETGNTIYF
TGTGCCAGTATTGCTCGACAGGAGACTGGAAACACCATATATTTT
>TRBV11-2|.|TRBJ1-2|TRBD1
CASSLERVDRSVTCTF
TGTGCCAGCAGCTTAGAGCGGGTGGACAGGTCGGTGACATGCACCTTC
>TRBV5-1|.|TRBJ1-1|TRBD1
CASSFWGQGSGNTEAFF
TGCGCCAGCAGCTTTTGGGGACAGGGGTCCGGGAACACTGAAGCTTTCTTT
>TRBV30|.|TRBJ2-3|.
CAWTPPVSDTQYF
TGTGCCTGGACCCCCCCGGTTTCAGATACGCAGTATTTT
>TRBV9|.|TRBJ2-7|TRBD2
CASSGSGGADEQYF
TGTGCCAGCAGCGGTAGCGGGGGGGCCGACGAGCAGTACTTC
>TRBV5-1|.|TRBJ1-2|.
CASSLGWQSNYGYTF
TGCGCCAGCAGCTTGGGGTGGCAATCTAACTATGGCTACACCTTC
>TRBV7-6|once|TRBJ1-6|TRBD1
CASSLAGTGGNSPLHF
TGTGCCAGCAGCTTAGCCGGGACAGGGGGGAATTCACCCCTCCACTTT
>TRBV2|.|TRBJ2-2|.
CASSDGQEGGELFF
TGTGCCAGCAGTGACGGACAGGAGGGCGGGGAGCTGTTTTTT
>TRBV7-6|few|TRBJ1-5|.
CASSLGTDQPQHF
TGTGCCAGCAGCTTAGGTACGGATCAGCCCCAGCATTTT